These T cell receptor beta chains were read from a single sample in a study of OX40 agonist ivuxolimab in advanced cancers. TCRdb keeps only in-frame clones here, not all; method: immunoSEQ multiplex PCR. The repertoire has 95,000 to 100,000 clones, approximately 80% of them found once; the top ten carry 1.4% to 1.5%. The sequenced sample was CD4+ or CD8+ T cells sorted from blood, obtained in a trial of the OX40 agonist ivuxolimab. These receptors originate from an adult with an advanced solid tumor such as melanoma, head and neck, liver or kidney cancer. Both conserved end residues are part of each CDR3. The D gene is left open where the match is weak. The size entry is marked missing in some rows and otherwise reads once, few, many or a size class.

d_call,clone_size,v_call,j_call,cdr3_aa,cdr3_nt
TRBD1,NA,TRBV4-2,TRBJ1-5,CASSQDLRVPRTGGLNSNQPQHF,TGTGCCAGCAGCCAAGATCTGCGTGTGCCCAGAACAGGGGGCCTAAATAGCAATCAGCCCCAGCATTTT
NA,NA,TRBV4-2,TRBJ2-7,CASSLMGTGLREQYF,TGTGCCAGCAGCTTGATGGGCACAGGGTTGCGAGAGCAGTACTTC
TRBD2,NA,TRBV29-1,TRBJ2-1,CSVAVIAGAYEQFF,TGCAGCGTTGCCGTGATAGCGGGAGCATATGAGCAGTTCTTC
TRBD1,NA,TRBV28,TRBJ1-5,CASRSGQGRQPQHF,TGTGCCAGCAGGTCGGGACAGGGAAGGCAGCCCCAGCATTTT
TRBD1,once,TRBV15,TRBJ2-1,CATSPRTGTAYNEQFF,TGTGCCACCAGCCCCAGGACCGGGACAGCATACAATGAGCAGTTCTTC
NA,NA,TRBV5-1,TRBJ2-5,CASRQGTSGETQYF,TGCGCCAGCCGCCAGGGAACCTCCGGGGAGACCCAGTACTTC
TRBD2,NA,TRBV11-2,TRBJ2-7,CASSWTSGAAYEQYF,TGTGCCAGCAGCTGGACTAGCGGGGCAGCCTACGAGCAGTACTTC
NA,NA,TRBV7-2,TRBJ1-1,CASSLTVGGGKHTEAFF,TGTGCCAGCAGCTTAACCGTCGGCGGGGGAAAACACACTGAAGCTTTCTTT
TRBD2,NA,TRBV9,TRBJ2-7,CASSAPGGGFEQYF,TGTGCCAGCAGCGCCCCCGGGGGGGGTTTTGAGCAGTACTTC
NA,NA,TRBV7-9,TRBJ2-1,CASSGRGTRGSEQFF,TGTGCCAGCAGTGGCCGGGGTACTAGAGGAAGTGAGCAGTTCTTC
NA,NA,TRBV5-6,TRBJ2-5,CASSLRDGQETQYF,TGTGCCAGCAGCCTCCGGGACGGGCAAGAGACCCAGTACTTC
NA,NA,TRBV4-3,TRBJ1-6,CASSQVAGQGNNSPLHF,TGCGCCAGCAGCCAAGTTGCCGGGCAGGGGAATAATTCACCCCTCCACTTT
TRBD1,NA,TRBV7-2,TRBJ1-6,CASSLLGTGGNSPLHF,TGTGCCAGCAGCTTACTGGGGACAGGAGGTAATTCACCCCTCCACTTT
NA,few,TRBV7-8,TRBJ1-2,CASSFRGRSNRGYGYTF,TGTGCCAGCAGCTTCAGGGGTAGGAGTAATAGAGGCTATGGCTACACCTTC
TRBD1,NA,TRBV18,TRBJ2-7,CASSPGTASSYEQYF,TGTGCCAGCTCGCCCGGGACAGCGAGCTCCTACGAGCAGTACTTC
NA,NA,TRBV4-3,TRBJ1-1,CASSQTQIYTEAFF,TGCGCCAGCAGCCAAACACAGATATACACTGAAGCTTTCTTT
NA,NA,TRBV9,TRBJ1-6,CASSVGSNTGSGRSPLHF,TGTGCCAGCAGCGTAGGTTCAAATACGGGATCTGGGCGGTCACCCCTCCACTTT
NA,NA,TRBV2,TRBJ2-7,CASSEVRGGEQYF,TGTGCCAGCAGTGAAGTGAGGGGGGGAGAGCAGTACTTC
TRBD1,NA,TRBV29-1,TRBJ2-2,CSVGDRKNTGELFF,TGCAGCGTTGGGGACAGGAAGAACACCGGGGAGCTGTTTTTT
NA,NA,TRBV5-1,TRBJ2-1,CASSFGRENEQFF,TGCGCCAGCAGCTTTGGGCGCGAGAATGAGCAGTTCTTC
NA,NA,TRBV7-3,TRBJ2-7,CASSLDPRGEQYF,TGTGCCAGCAGCTTGGACCCACGGGGCGAGCAGTACTTC
NA,NA,TRBV28,TRBJ2-7,CASSLAGTPGGYF,TGTGCCAGCAGTTTAGCCGGGACTCCGGGCGGGTACTTC
NA,NA,TRBV10-3,TRBJ2-3,CAISESQNTDTQYF,TGTGCCATCAGTGAGTCCCAGAACACAGATACGCAGTATTTT
NA,NA,TRBV6-6,TRBJ2-7,CASSHPAPPGEQYF,TGTGCCAGCAGTCACCCAGCCCCCCCGGGCGAGCAGTACTTC
TRBD1,NA,TRBV30,TRBJ1-3,CAWGTGLYSGNTIYF,TGTGCCTGGGGGACAGGGCTCTACTCTGGAAACACCATATATTTT
TRBD1,NA,TRBV6-1,TRBJ1-1,CASSGAGTGVPNTEAFF,TGTGCCAGCAGTGGGGCCGGGACAGGGGTTCCGAACACTGAAGCTTTCTTT
NA,NA,TRBV10-3,TRBJ1-2,CAISDRNRGYTF,TGTGCCATCAGTGACAGGAATCGCGGCTACACCTTC
NA,NA,TRBV19,TRBJ2-7,CASSIAEIYEQYF,TGTGCCAGTAGTATAGCGGAAATCTACGAGCAGTACTTC
NA,NA,TRBV18,TRBJ1-3,CASSFSATLVDTIYF,TGTGCCAGCTCTTTCTCCGCAACCCTGGTAGACACCATATATTTT
TRBD1,few,TRBV19,TRBJ1-1,CASSRDRHNTEAFF,TGTGCCAGTAGTCGGGACAGGCATAACACTGAAGCTTTCTTT
NA,NA,TRBV5-4,TRBJ2-3,CASSLWTVKGTQYF,TGTGCCAGCAGCTTGTGGACAGTCAAGGGTACGCAGTATTTT
TRBD2,NA,TRBV7-3,TRBJ2-2,CASSASSGSTGELFF,TGTGCCAGCAGCGCGTCTAGCGGGTCGACCGGGGAGCTGTTTTTT